Given below is one T cell receptor (beta chain) in context. Its matching antigen is unknown. This CDR3 spans 12 amino acids. Germline V gene lookup returns CDR1 KGHDR and CDR2 SFDVKD. Trimming shortened V by 4 bases and J by 4 bases, and 3 bases separated the two germline ends. TCR beta CDR3 regions were amplified from RNA. The study used the HTBI primer set for a first-round RT-PCR of the TCR CDR3. One entry per CDR3 protein results from TCRdb running MiXCR on the multiplex PCR reads. The repertoire holds about 270,000 distinct CDR3 sequences, with about 20% as singletons. The source of the PBMCs was over 8.5 ml of fresh peripheral blood. This sample was included in a study of T cells in Graves' hyperthyroidism and ophthalmopathy. Study outcomes and limitations: The model foresaw ophthalmopathy a median about 6.1 months prior to onset. Most clonotypes expanded in the thyroid (above 0.001) were also present in blood.

The V and J genes are TRBV24-1 and TRBJ2-2; no reliable D call. The receptor comes from a young man with Graves' ophthalmopathy. The sequenced sample consisted of blood. CDR3 region: CATSDITGELFF. CDR3 coding DNA: TGTGCCACCAGTGACATCACCGGGGAGCTGTTTTTT.